This T cell receptor (beta chain) derives from a study of CD8 T cells in ankylosing spondylitis. Each TCR beta library was made by quantitative 5'-RACE that incorporated molecular barcodes. Via MiXCR, TCRdb re-called the 5' RACE reads, giving one row per CDR3 protein. The sample includes hundreds of thousands of distinct CDR3 sequences, approximately 17% of them seen just once. Trimming cost V 5 bases and J 4 bases; bases outside gene matches: 5. The germline CDR1 and CDR2 sequences are MNHNS and SASEGT. CDR3 length: 14 amino acids. Notes on this clonotype: The target antigen is unknown.

Study-level points and caveats: A motif of several highly homologous TCR beta variants was seen as apparently characteristic of ankylosing spondylitis blood.

The specimen sequenced was blood, either unsorted or a sorted T cell fraction (not recorded which). This chain links TRBV6-1 with TRBJ2-1, with 7 bases matching TRBD1. The sequence was collected from a male donor with ankylosing spondylitis. This chain's CDR3 is CASSRDSRYNEQFF. In DNA form, the CDR3 reads TGTGCCAGCAGTCGGGACAGTCGATACAATGAGCAGTTCTTC.